This T cell receptor beta chain appears in the sequencing data of a study of shared clonotypes between healthy human individuals. The assay was immunoSEQ multiplex PCR, and TCRdb's table has in-frame clones only and misses some. The sample holds 450,000 to 550,000 clones, less than 85% seen once. The junction had 6 bases not matched to a gene; V was cut back by 6 bases and J by 7 bases. CDR1 ENHRY and CDR2 SYGVKD come from the germline V gene. The CDR3 loop spans 14 amino acids. Whole-study findings and limits: Sharing of clonotypes among donors was expected to vary with sequencing depth.

Notes on this clone: What it binds is unknown.

The genes are TRBV10-3 and TRBJ1-4, with 9 bases that match TRBD1. The receptor was derived from a woman aged 40 to 55 in good health. Some clones in this sample may be carry-over from other donors' samples. Sequencing was performed on PBMCs. CDR3 in amino acids: CAIRAGTGIEKLFF. DNA of the CDR3: TGTGCCATCAGAGCCGGGACAGGGATTGAAAAACTGTTTTTT.